The following is a TCR beta chain sequence with its context. This entry belongs to a study of blood T cell repertoires in COVID-19. Study-wide context: Samples came from the United States, Italy and Spain, spanning acute and convalescent COVID-19.

CDR1 is SGHRS and CDR2 is YFSETQ in the germline V gene. Between the trimmed V and J ends, which lost 4 bases and 2 bases, there was a span of 9 bases. This CDR3 is 13 amino acids long. Authors' analysis steps: Amplification from reference gene primers served as the basis for estimated nucleated cell counts. Using immunoSEQ multiplex PCR, the repertoire was profiled, and TCRdb retains in-frame clones only, with some absent. That table supplies the V and J calls and clone size; D and trimming were determined from the DNA. The data show 85,000 to 130,000 clones, around 90% seen once. V usage is TRBV5-1 and J usage is TRBJ1-1; D perhaps matches TRBD1 (5 bases). The sequencing input was peripheral blood. This clonotype was obtained from a human donor in a cohort sampled during active COVID-19. CDR3 sequence reads: CASSLDSNTEAFF. The CDR3 nucleotides read TGCGCCAGCAGCCTCGACAGCAACACTGAAGCTTTCTTT.